This T cell receptor beta chain was identified in a study of neurological immune-mediated disorders. This clonotype was counted at least ten times. TCRdb reanalysed the 5' RACE reads using MiXCR and keeps one entry per CDR3 protein. The sample holds approximately 100,000 distinct CDR3 sequences, roughly 3.5% seen once. The TCR was taken from a woman aged 18-29 years with multiple sclerosis. The sequenced material came from PBMCs.

The CDR3 DNA reads as TGCGCCAGCAACCCCCAGGGGGCCCAAGAGACCCAGTACTTC. Translation gives CASNPQGAQETQYF. The chain carries TRBV5-1 and TRBJ2-5; 8 nucleotides line up with TRBD1. Looked up from germline, CDR1 is SGHRS and CDR2 is YFSETQ. This CDR3 contains 14 residues. The junction had 5 bases not matched to a gene; V was cut back by 6 bases and J by 1 base.